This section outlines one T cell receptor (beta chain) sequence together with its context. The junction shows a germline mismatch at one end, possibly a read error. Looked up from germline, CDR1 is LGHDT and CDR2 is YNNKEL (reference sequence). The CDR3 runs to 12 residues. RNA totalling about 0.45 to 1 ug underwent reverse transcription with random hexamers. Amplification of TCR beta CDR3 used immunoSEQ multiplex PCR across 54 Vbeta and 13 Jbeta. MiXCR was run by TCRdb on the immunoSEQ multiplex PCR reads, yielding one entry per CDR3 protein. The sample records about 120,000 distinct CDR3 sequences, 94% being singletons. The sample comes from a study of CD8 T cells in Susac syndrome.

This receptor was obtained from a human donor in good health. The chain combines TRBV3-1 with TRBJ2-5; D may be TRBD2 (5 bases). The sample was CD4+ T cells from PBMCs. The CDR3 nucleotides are TGTGCCAGCAGCCAAGGGGTGGCTAGCCTAGACTTC. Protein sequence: CASSQGVASLDF.